These T cell receptor beta chains were read from a single sample in a study of response to subunit inactivated influenza vaccine. A single record per CDR3 protein comes from TCRdb applying MiXCR to the RT-PCR reads. This table has over 400,000 distinct CDR3 sequences, 11% appearing once. The sample here was PBMCs from blood, taken roughly 47 days after vaccination. The receptors shown here come from a man between 50 and 59 years old who received an inactivated influenza vaccine. Each CDR3 is given with its conserved first and last residue. D genes are given only for firm matches.

CDR3 protein: CASSPRFSRGNEQFF; V gene: TRBV27; CDR3 length: 15; D gene: -
CDR3 protein: CASSLLSGSSTDTQYF; V gene: TRBV28; CDR3 length: 16; D gene: -
CDR3 protein: CASSFLGLNQPQHF; V gene: TRBV27; CDR3 length: 14; D gene: -
CDR3 protein: CASRGLSGRIVSSYNEQFF; V gene: TRBV11-2; CDR3 length: 19; D gene: TRBD2
CDR3 protein: CAWSGLAGVEQYF; V gene: TRBV30; CDR3 length: 13; D gene: TRBD2
CDR3 protein: CSVETGRNDEQYF; V gene: TRBV29-1; CDR3 length: 13; D gene: -
CDR3 protein: CASSLSGIAKNIQYF; V gene: TRBV12-3/TRBV12-4; CDR3 length: 15; D gene: TRBD2
CDR3 protein: CASGRPGELFF; V gene: TRBV12-3/TRBV12-4; CDR3 length: 11; D gene: -
CDR3 protein: CASSQDEVGLATDTQYF; V gene: TRBV3-1; CDR3 length: 17; D gene: TRBD2
CDR3 protein: CSAARTSGSTDTQYF; V gene: TRBV20-1; CDR3 length: 15; D gene: TRBD2
CDR3 protein: CASSVDGVSSYEQYF; V gene: TRBV9; CDR3 length: 15; D gene: -
CDR3 protein: CASKRDRNTEAFF; V gene: TRBV5-1; CDR3 length: 13; D gene: -
CDR3 protein: CSARADRGQNTEAFF; V gene: TRBV20-1; CDR3 length: 15; D gene: -
CDR3 protein: CSARTGSATNEKLFF; V gene: TRBV20-1; CDR3 length: 15; D gene: -
CDR3 protein: CSAPDRTNYGYTF; V gene: TRBV20-1; CDR3 length: 13; D gene: -
CDR3 protein: CATSDSAGGTQETQYF; V gene: TRBV24-1; CDR3 length: 16; D gene: TRBD1
CDR3 protein: CSARELAGASDEQFF; V gene: TRBV20-1; CDR3 length: 15; D gene: TRBD2
CDR3 protein: CSARRGITYEQYF; V gene: TRBV20-1; CDR3 length: 13; D gene: -
CDR3 protein: CASSTEIGNTEAFF; V gene: TRBV6-5; CDR3 length: 14; D gene: -
CDR3 protein: CASSLAPGSDRDTQYF; V gene: TRBV7-9; CDR3 length: 16; D gene: -
CDR3 protein: CASREGVAEIHNEQFF; V gene: TRBV7-9; CDR3 length: 16; D gene: -
CDR3 protein: CAITPDQGDPYEQYF; V gene: TRBV10-3; CDR3 length: 15; D gene: -
CDR3 protein: CATSEVRAGEKLFF; V gene: TRBV24-1; CDR3 length: 14; D gene: -
CDR3 protein: CSAGMEEQFF; V gene: TRBV20-1; CDR3 length: 10; D gene: -
CDR3 protein: CASSPGQPKETQYF; V gene: TRBV5-1; CDR3 length: 14; D gene: TRBD1
CDR3 protein: CASSLLASGDTQYF; V gene: TRBV7-3; CDR3 length: 14; D gene: TRBD2
CDR3 protein: CASSQDRRTGYNEQFF; V gene: TRBV4-3; CDR3 length: 16; D gene: -
CDR3 protein: CASSFVARLAEIYEQYF; V gene: TRBV12-3/TRBV12-4; CDR3 length: 17; D gene: -